The subject of this entry is one TCR beta chain. Its matching antigen is unknown. V lost 7 bases and J 6 bases, leaving 16 bases between the germline ends. The CDR3 is 14 amino acids. Per the germline V gene, CDR1 is MNHEY and CDR2 is SMNVEV (reference sequence). The data derive from a study of shared clonotypes between healthy human individuals. Turning to the study itself: Donors were a couple of women and three men aged 18 to 49.

General study results and limits: Non-shared clonotypes had lower generation probabilities than those shared by all four donors.

Each subset's genomic DNA was shared equally among a number of immunoSEQ plates. Produced via immunoSEQ multiplex PCR; TCRdb's table is partial and in-frame only. The sample lists 2 million to 2.5 million clones, around 95% occurring once. The genes are TRBV27 and TRBJ2-1; tentative D call: TRBD2 (7 bases). Sequencing used naive CD4+ T cells sorted from blood. The subset was: CD45RA+ positively selected. This clonotype was sampled from a man between 18 and 29 years old in good health. CDR3 in amino acids: CASKGGGTGNEQFF. The CDR3, as DNA: TGTGCCAGCAAAGGGGGAGGGACGGGCAATGAGCAGTTCTTC.